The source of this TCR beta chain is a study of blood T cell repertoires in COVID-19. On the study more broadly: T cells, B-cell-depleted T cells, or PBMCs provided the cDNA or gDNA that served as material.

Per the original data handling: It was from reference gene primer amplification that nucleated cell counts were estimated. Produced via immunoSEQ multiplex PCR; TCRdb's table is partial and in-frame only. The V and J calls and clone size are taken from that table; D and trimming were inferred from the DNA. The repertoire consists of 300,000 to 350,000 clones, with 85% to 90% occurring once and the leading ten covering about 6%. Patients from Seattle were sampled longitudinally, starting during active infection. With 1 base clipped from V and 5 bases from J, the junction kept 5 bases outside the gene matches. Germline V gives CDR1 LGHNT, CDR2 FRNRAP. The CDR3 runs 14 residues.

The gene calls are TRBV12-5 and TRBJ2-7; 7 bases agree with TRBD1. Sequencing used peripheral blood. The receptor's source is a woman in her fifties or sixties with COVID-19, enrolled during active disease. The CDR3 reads CASGLGQGDHEQYF. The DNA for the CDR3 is TGTGCTAGTGGTTTGGGGCAGGGGGACCACGAGCAGTACTTC.